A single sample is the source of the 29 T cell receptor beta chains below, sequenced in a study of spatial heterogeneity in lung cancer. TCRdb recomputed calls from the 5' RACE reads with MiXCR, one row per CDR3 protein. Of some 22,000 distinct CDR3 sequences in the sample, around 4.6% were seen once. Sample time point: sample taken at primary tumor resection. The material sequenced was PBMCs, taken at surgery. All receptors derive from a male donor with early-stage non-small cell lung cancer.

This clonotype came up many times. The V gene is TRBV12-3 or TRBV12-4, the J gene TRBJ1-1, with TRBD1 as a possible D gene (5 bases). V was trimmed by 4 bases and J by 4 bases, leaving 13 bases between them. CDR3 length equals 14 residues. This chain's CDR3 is CASSSPGLLTEAFF. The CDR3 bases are TGTGCCAGCAGTTCCCCGGGACTTCTCACTGAAGCTTTCTTT.

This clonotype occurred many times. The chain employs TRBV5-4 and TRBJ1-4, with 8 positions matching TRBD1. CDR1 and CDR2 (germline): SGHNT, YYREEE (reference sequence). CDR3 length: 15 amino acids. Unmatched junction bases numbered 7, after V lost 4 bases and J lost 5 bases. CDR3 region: CASSQTGETNEKLFF. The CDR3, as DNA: TGTGCCAGCAGCCAGACAGGGGAGACAAATGAAAAACTGTTTTTT.

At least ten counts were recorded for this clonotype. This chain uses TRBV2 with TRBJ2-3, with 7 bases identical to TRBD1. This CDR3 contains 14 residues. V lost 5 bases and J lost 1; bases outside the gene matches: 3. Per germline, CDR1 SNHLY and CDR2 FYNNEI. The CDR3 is CASSLGQGTDTQYF. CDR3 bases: TGTGCCAGCAGTTTAGGACAGGGCACAGATACGCAGTATTTT. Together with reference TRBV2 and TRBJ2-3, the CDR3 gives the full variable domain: EPEVTQTPSHQVTQMGQEVILRCVPISNHLYFYWYRQILGQKVEFLVSFYNNEISEKSEIFDDQFSVERPDGSNFTLKIRSTKLEDSAMYFCASSLGQGTDTQYFGPGTRLTVL.

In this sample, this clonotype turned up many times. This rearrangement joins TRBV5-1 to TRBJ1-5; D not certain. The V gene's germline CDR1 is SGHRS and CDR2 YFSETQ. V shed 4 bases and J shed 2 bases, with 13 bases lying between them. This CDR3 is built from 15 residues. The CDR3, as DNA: TGCGCCAGCAGCACTTTTCCTTGGGGCAATCAGCCCCAGCATTTT. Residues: CASSTFPWGNQPQHF.

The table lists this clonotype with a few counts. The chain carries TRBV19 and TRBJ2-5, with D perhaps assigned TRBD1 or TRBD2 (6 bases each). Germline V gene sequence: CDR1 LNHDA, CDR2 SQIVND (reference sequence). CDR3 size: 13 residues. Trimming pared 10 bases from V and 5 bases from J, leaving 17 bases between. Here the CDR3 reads CATSWGAWETQYF. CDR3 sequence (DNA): TGTGCCACCTCGTGGGGGGCTTGGGAGACCCAGTACTTC.

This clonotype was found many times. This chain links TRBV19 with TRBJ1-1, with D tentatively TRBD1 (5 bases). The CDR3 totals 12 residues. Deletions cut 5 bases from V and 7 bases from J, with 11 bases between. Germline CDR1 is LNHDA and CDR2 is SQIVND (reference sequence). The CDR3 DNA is TGTGCCAGTAGTGATCGCAGGGTTGAAGCTTTCTTT. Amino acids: CASSDRRVEAFF. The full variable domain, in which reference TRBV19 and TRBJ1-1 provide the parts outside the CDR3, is DGGITQSPKYLFRKEGQNVTLSCEQNLNHDAMYWYRQDPGQGLRLIYYSQIVNDFQKGDIAEGYSVSREKKESFPLTVTSAQKNPTAFYLCASSDRRVEAFFGQGTRLTVV.

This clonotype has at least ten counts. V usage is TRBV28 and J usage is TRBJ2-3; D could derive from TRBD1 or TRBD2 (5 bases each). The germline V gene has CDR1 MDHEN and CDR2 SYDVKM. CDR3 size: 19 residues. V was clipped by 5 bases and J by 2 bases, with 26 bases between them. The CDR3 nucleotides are TGTGCCAGCAGTGCCCGGGGCGGCTGGAATAGGCCCCTCACAGATACGCAGTATTTT. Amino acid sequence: CASSARGGWNRPLTDTQYF. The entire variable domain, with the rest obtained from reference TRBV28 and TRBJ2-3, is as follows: DVKVTQSSRYLVKRTGEKVFLECVQDMDHENMFWYRQDPGLGLRLIYFSYDVKMKEKGDIPEGYSVSREKKERFSLILESASTNQTSMYLCASSARGGWNRPLTDTQYFGPGTRLTVL.

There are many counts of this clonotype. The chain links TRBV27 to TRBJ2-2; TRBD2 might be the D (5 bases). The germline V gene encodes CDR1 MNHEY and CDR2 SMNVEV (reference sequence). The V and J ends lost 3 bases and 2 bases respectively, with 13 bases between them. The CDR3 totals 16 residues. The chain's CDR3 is CASSFAAGLNTGELFF. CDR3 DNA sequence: TGTGCCAGCAGTTTTGCAGCTGGACTCAACACCGGGGAGCTGTTTTTT.

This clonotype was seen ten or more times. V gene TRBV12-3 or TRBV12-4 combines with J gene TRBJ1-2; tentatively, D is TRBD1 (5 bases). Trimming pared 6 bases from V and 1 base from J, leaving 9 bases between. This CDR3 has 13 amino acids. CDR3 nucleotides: TGTGCCAGCAGGGGGGATGTTAACTATGGCTACACCTTC. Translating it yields CASRGDVNYGYTF.

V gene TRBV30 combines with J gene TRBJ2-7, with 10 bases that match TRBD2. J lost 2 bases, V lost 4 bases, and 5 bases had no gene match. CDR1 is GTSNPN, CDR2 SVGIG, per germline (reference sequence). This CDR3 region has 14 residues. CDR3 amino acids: CAWTITSGAYEQYF. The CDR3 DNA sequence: TGTGCCTGGACCATCACTAGCGGGGCCTACGAGCAGTACTTC.

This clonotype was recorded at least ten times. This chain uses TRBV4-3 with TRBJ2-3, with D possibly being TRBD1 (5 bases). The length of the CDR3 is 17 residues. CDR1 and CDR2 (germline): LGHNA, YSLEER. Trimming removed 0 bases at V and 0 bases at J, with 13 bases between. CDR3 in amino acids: CASSQDPTASSTDTQYF. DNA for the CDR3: TGCGCCAGCAGCCAAGACCCGACAGCTAGTAGCACAGATACGCAGTATTTT.

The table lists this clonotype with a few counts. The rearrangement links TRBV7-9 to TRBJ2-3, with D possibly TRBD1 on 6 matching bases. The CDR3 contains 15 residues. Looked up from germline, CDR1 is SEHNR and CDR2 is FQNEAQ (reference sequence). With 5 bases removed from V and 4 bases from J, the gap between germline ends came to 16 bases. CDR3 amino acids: CASSLRQGWSDTQYF. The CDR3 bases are TGTGCCAGCAGCCTTAGGCAGGGGTGGTCAGATACGCAGTATTTT.

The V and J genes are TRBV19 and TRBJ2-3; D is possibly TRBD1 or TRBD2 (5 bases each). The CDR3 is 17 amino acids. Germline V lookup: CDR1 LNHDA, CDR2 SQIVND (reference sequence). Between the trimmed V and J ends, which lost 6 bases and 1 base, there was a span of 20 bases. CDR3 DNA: TGTGCCAGTAGCAACCCACGAGGGGTAGGGGGCACAGATACGCAGTATTTT. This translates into CASSNPRGVGGTDTQYF.

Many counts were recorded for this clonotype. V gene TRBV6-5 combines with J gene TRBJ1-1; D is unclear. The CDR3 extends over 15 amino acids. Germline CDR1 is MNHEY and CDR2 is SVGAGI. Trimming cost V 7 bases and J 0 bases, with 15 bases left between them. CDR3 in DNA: TGTGCCAGCATCCTGTCCCCAGCTATGAACACTGAAGCTTTCTTT. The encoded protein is CASILSPAMNTEAFF.

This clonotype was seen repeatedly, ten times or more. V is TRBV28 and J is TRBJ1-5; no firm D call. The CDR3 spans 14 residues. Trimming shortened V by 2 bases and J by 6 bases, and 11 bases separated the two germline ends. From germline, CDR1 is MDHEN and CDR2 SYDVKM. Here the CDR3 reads CASSLRDYGQPQHF. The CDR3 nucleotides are TGTGCCAGCAGTTTAAGAGACTATGGTCAGCCCCAGCATTTT.

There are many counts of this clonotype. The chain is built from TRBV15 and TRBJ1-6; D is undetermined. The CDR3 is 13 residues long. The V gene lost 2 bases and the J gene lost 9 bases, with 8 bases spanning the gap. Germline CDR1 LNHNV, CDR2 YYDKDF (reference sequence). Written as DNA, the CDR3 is TGTGCCACCAGCAGACGTGCGGGTTCACCCCTCCACTTT. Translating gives CATSRRAGSPLHF. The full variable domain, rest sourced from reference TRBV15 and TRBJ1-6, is DAMVIQNPRYQVTQFGKPVTLSCSQTLNHNVMYWYQQKSSQAPKLLFHYYDKDFNNEADTPDNFQSRRPNTSFCFLDIRSPGLGDTAMYLCATSRRAGSPLHFGNGTRLTVT.

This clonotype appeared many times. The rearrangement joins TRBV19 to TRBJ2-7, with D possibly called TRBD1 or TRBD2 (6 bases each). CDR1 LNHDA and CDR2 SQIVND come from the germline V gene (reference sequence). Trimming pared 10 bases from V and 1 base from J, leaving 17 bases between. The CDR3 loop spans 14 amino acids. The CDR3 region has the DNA TGTGCCACCTCGAGGGGGGAAGATTCCTACGAGCAGTACTTC. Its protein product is CATSRGEDSYEQYF. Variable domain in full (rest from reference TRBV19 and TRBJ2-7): DGGITQSPKYLFRKEGQNVTLSCEQNLNHDAMYWYRQDPGQGLRLIYYSQIVNDFQKGDIAEGYSVSREKKESFPLTVTSAQKNPTAFYLCATSRGEDSYEQYFGPGTRLTVT.

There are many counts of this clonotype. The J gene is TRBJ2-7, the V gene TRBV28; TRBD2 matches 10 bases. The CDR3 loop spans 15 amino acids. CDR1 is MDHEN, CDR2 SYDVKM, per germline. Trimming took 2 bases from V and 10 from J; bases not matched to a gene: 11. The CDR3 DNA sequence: TGTGCCAGCAGTTTACCCGCCTCGCTAGCGGGGGTACAGTACTTC. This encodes CASSLPASLAGVQYF.

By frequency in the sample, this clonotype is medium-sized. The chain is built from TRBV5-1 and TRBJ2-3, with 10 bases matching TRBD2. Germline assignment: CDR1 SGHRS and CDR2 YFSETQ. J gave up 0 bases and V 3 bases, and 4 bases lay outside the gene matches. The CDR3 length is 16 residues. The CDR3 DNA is TGCGCCAGCAGCTCGACGACTAGCGGGAGCACAGATACGCAGTATTTT. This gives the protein CASSSTTSGSTDTQYF.

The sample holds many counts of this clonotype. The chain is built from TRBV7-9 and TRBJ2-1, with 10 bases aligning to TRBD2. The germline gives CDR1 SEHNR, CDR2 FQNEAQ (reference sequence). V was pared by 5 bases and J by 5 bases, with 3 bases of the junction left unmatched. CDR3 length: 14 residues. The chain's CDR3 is CASSVGTSDNEQFF. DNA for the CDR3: TGTGCCAGCAGCGTCGGGACTAGCGACAATGAGCAGTTCTTC.

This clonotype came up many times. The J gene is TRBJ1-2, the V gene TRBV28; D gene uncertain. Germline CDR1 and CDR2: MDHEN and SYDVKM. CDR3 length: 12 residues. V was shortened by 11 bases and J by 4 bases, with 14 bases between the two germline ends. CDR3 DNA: TGTGCCGGCGGGCTCCCGACCTATGGCTACACCTTC. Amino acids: CAGGLPTYGYTF.

CDR3: CASSLGDGPFGQYF. In nucleotides, the CDR3 is TGCGCCAGCAGCTTGGGGGACGGTCCCTTTGGGCAGTACTTC. The genes are TRBV5-1 and TRBJ2-7, with D perhaps given as TRBD1 or TRBD2 (5 bases each). The CDR3 contains 14 residues. Germline CDR1 is SGHRS and CDR2 is YFSETQ. V dropped 0 bases and J dropped 9 bases, with 16 bases sitting between them.

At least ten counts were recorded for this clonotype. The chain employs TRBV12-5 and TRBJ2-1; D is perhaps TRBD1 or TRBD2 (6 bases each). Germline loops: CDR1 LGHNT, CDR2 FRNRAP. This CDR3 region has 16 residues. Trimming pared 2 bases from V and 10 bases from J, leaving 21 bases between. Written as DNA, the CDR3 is TGTGCTAGTGGTTTGTCCCCCTCCGGGGGCCGGGGGGAGCAGTTCTTC. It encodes CASGLSPSGGRGEQFF.

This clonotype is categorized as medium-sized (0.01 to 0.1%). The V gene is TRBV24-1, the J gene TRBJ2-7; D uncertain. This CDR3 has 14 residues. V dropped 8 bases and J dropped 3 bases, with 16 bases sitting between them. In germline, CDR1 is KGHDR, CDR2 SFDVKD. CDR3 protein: CATNRQRHDYEQYF. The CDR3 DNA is TGTGCCACCAACAGACAACGACATGACTACGAGCAGTACTTC.

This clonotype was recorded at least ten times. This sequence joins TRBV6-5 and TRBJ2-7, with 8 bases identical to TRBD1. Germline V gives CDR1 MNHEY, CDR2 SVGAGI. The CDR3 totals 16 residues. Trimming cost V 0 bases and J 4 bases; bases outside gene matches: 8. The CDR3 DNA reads TGTGCCAGCAGTTACTCCGGAGACAGGGGTTTGTACGAGCAGTACTTC. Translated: CASSYSGDRGLYEQYF.

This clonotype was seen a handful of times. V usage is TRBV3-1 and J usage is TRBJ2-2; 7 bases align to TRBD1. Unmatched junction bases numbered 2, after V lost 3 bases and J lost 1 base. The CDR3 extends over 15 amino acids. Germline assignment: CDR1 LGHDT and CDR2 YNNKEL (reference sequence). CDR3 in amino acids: CASSHRDRNTGELFF. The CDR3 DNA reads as TGTGCCAGCAGCCACCGGGACAGGAACACCGGGGAGCTGTTTTTT.

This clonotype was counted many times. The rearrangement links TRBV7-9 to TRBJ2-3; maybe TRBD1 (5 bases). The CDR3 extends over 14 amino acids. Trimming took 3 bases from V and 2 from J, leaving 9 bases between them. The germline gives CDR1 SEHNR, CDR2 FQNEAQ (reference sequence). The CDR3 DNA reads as TGTGCCAGCAGCTTTACAGGAGACACAGATACGCAGTATTTT. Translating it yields CASSFTGDTDTQYF.

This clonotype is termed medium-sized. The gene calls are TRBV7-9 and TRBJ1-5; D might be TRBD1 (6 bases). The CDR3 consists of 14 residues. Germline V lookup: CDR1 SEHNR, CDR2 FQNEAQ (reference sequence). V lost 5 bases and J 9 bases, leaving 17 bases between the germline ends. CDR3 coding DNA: TGTGCCAGCAGCCGACAGGAGCCGGGGGGGCCCCAGCATTTT. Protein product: CASSRQEPGGPQHF.

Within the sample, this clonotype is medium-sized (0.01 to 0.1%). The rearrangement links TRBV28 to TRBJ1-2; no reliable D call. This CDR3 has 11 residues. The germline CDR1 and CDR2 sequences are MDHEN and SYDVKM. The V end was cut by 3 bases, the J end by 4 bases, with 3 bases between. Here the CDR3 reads CASSLAYGYTF. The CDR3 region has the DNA TGTGCCAGCAGTTTGGCCTATGGCTACACCTTC.